Listed below are T cell receptor beta chains from one sample, sequenced in a study of immune evolution from preneoplasia to lung adenocarcinoma. The protocol was immunoSEQ multiplex PCR, while the TCRdb copy is restricted to in-frame clones and leaves out a portion. The repertoire has 8,500 to 13,000 clones, approximately 77% of them found once; the top ten carry around 1.7%. Sequencing was done on a sample of FFPE minimally invasive lung adenocarcinoma tissue. The receptors were gathered from a person aged 65 to 85 with lung adenocarcinoma. CDR3s include the opening cysteine and the closing phenylalanine or tryptophan. The order of the fields is D gene, V gene, J gene, clone size, CDR3 DNA, CDR3 protein. The D gene is left open where the match is weak. Clone size is given for some rows only: seen once, a few or many times, or a class if the clone is expanded.

>-|TRBV29-1|TRBJ1-1|-
TGCAGCAGTCACACTAACACTGAAGCTTTCTTT
CSSHTNTEAFF
>-|TRBV5-1|TRBJ2-7|-
TGCACCAGCAGCTTGTCGGGGGACAGTACCCACGAGCAGTACTTC
CTSSLSGDSTHEQYF
>-|TRBV28|TRBJ1-2|once
TGTGCCAGCAGTTTGGGGGTTTGGGTCCCCAACTATGGCTACACCTTC
CASSLGVWVPNYGYTF
>-|TRBV6-4|TRBJ2-3|-
TGTGCCAGCAGTGAGGGGGGAGAAAAAGATACGCAGTATTTT
CASSEGGEKDTQYF
>TRBD2|TRBV7-9|TRBJ2-7|once
TGTGCCAGCAGCGCGGGGGGTCCCTACGAGCAGTACTTC
CASSAGGPYEQYF
>-|TRBV29-1|TRBJ1-2|once
TGCAGCGTTGGATATTCCCGGATCAGCAGCTATGGCTACACCTTC
CSVGYSRISSYGYTF
>-|TRBV10-3|TRBJ2-3|-
TGTGCCATCAAAGGGGGAGTAAGCCCAGATACGCAGTATTTT
CAIKGGVSPDTQYF
>-|TRBV6-1|TRBJ2-6|-
TGTGCCAGCAGTGAAGCGAGGAGGGTAGGCTCTGGGGCCAACGTCCTGACTTTC
CASSEARRVGSGANVLTF
>TRBD1|TRBV5-8|TRBJ2-3|-
TGTGCCAGCAGCTCTCTAGGGACAGCGATCACAGATACGCAGTATTTT
CASSSLGTAITDTQYF
>-|TRBV5-1|TRBJ1-1|-
TGCGCCAGCAGCTTGCTTTCGAACACTGAAGCTTTCTTT
CASSLLSNTEAFF
>TRBD1|TRBV7-9|TRBJ2-4|-
TGTGCCAGCAGCTTAGAAAACAGGGGGCTAGCCAAAAACATTCAGTACTTC
CASSLENRGLAKNIQYF
>TRBD1|TRBV7-6|TRBJ2-7|-
TGTGCCAGCAGCTCCGGACAGGGGGACTTCGAGCAGTACTTC
CASSSGQGDFEQYF
>-|TRBV5-4|TRBJ1-1|-
TGTGCCAGCAGACCTGGGACTTCCAGGGGAGAGAACACTGAAGCTTTCTTT
CASRPGTSRGENTEAFF
>TRBD1|TRBV2|TRBJ1-4|-
TGTGCCAGCAGCGAAACAGGGGGCTCGATTGAAAAACTGTTTTTT
CASSETGGSIEKLFF
>TRBD1|TRBV7-7|TRBJ2-7|-
TGTGCTAGCAGCCGGGACAGCTCCTACGAGCAGTACTTC
CASSRDSSYEQYF
>TRBD2|TRBV15|TRBJ2-7|-
TGTGCCACCAGCAGAGATGGGGGGAGGGACGAGCAGTACTTC
CATSRDGGRDEQYF
>-|TRBV20-1|TRBJ2-2|-
TGCAGTGCCCCCCTGATCGGGGAGCTGTTTTTT
CSAPLIGELFF
>-|TRBV30|TRBJ1-3|-
TGTGCCTGGAGTGCTAAGCTTTTCCTGGGAAACACCATATATTTT
CAWSAKLFLGNTIYF
>-|TRBV5-1|TRBJ1-2|once
TGCGCCAGCAGGGACACTAACTATGGCTACACCTTC
CASRDTNYGYTF
>-|TRBV7-6|TRBJ2-5|-
TGTGCCAGCAGCCGCGGGCCAACTCCACCAGAGACCCAGTACTTC
CASSRGPTPPETQYF
>TRBD1|TRBV10-3|TRBJ2-3|-
TGTGCCATCAGTCGGACAGGGGGCCGTGAAGATACGCAGTATTTT
CAISRTGGREDTQYF
>TRBD2|TRBV5-6|TRBJ2-3|few
TGTGCCAGCAGCAGCCGACGACTAGCGGGGGTGGGGATCACAGATACGCAGTATTTT
CASSSRRLAGVGITDTQYF
>TRBD1|TRBV5-1|TRBJ1-1|-
TGCGCCAGCTCCCGGGACAGTAACACTGAAGCTTTCTTT
CASSRDSNTEAFF
>-|TRBV7-2|TRBJ2-1|-
TGTGCCAGCAGCTTAGAGTGGCGGGAGCAGTTCTTC
CASSLEWREQFF
>-|TRBV10-2|TRBJ1-2|-
TGCGCCAGCAGTGAGGGAGGCAGGGCCTATGGCTACACCTTC
CASSEGGRAYGYTF
>TRBD1|TRBV19|TRBJ2-2|-
TGTGCCAGTAGTATTCGAAGAGACAGGGTCACCCGCGGCGGGGAGCTGTTTTTT
CASSIRRDRVTRGGELFF
>-|TRBV2|TRBJ2-5|-
TGTGCCAGCAGAGAGCGGGCCGGAGAGACCCAGTACTTC
CASRERAGETQYF
>-|TRBV10-1|TRBJ2-1|-
TGCGCCAGCAGCCCTTTGGGAAGAGGGAATGAGCAGTTCTTC
CASSPLGRGNEQFF
>-|TRBV21-1|TRBJ2-4|-
TGTGCCAGCAGCCAAAGGGGGGCAGCCAAAAACATTCAGTACTTC
CASSQRGAAKNIQYF
>-|TRBV4-2|TRBJ2-3|-
TGTGCCAGCAGCGAATTTTTTGTAGGTACGCAGTATTTT
CASSEFFVGTQYF
>-|TRBV5-4|TRBJ2-1|once
TGTGCCAGCAGCCCTGAGAGGGGTTTGAGCAATGAGCAGTTCTTC
CASSPERGLSNEQFF
>TRBD2|TRBV10-3|TRBJ2-1|-
TGTGCCATCAAAGGACTAGCGGGGGGTAATGAGCAGTTCTTC
CAIKGLAGGNEQFF
>TRBD2|TRBV7-3|TRBJ2-3|-
TGTGCCAGCAGCAAAGAGGGGCGGGGGGGCACAGATACGCAGTATTTT
CASSKEGRGGTDTQYF
>-|TRBV7-2|TRBJ1-1|-
TGTGCCAGCAGCTCGCTGGGAGGGGACACTGAAGCTTTCTTT
CASSSLGGDTEAFF
>-|TRBV30|TRBJ1-3|once
TGTGCCTGGATCAGGACAGCTGGAAACACCATATATTTT
CAWIRTAGNTIYF
>-|TRBV30|TRBJ2-7|-
TGTGCCTGGAGTACCGACAGCTACGAGCAGTACTTC
CAWSTDSYEQYF
>TRBD2|TRBV7-9|TRBJ2-7|few
TGTGCCAGCAGCAAGGGACTAGCGGGGACGTACTTC
CASSKGLAGTYF
>-|TRBV30|TRBJ2-7|few
TGTGCCTGGAGTGAGGAGGGGCCCGGTTTGGGTGACGAGCAGTACTTC
CAWSEEGPGLGDEQYF
>-|TRBV18|TRBJ1-2|-
TGTGCCAGCTCAACCGGCCCGGACTATGGCTACACCTTC
CASSTGPDYGYTF
>TRBD1|TRBV28|TRBJ1-2|once
TGTGCCAGCAGTTACAGGGGGCAGGGTGGCTACACCTTC
CASSYRGQGGYTF
>-|TRBV29-1|TRBJ1-1|few
TGCAGCGCCGGAGTGCACACTGAAGCTTTCTTT
CSAGVHTEAFF
>-|TRBV6-6|TRBJ1-2|-
TGTGCCAGCAGTCTCACAGGGTATGGCTACACCTTC
CASSLTGYGYTF
>TRBD2|TRBV6-6|TRBJ2-3|-
TGTGCCAGCGTCGGGACTAGCGGGCTAGGGGATACGCAGTATTTT
CASVGTSGLGDTQYF
>TRBD1|TRBV6-1|TRBJ1-2|-
TGTGCCAGCAGGGGGGGACAGAACTATGGCTACACCTTC
CASRGGQNYGYTF
>TRBD2|TRBV7-8|TRBJ2-3|-
TGTGCCAGCAGCTTAGAGGGGCGGGGGAGCACAGATACGCAGTATTTT
CASSLEGRGSTDTQYF
>TRBD1|TRBV6-1|TRBJ2-7|-
TGTGCCAGCAGCAGACAGGGGGAGTACGAGCAGTACTTC
CASSRQGEYEQYF
>-|TRBV9|TRBJ2-3|-
TGTGCCAGCGTCGTAGGGGGGGCAACAGATACGCAGTATTTT
CASVVGGATDTQYF
>-|TRBV5-4|TRBJ1-1|-
TGTGCCAGCAGCTTGAGGGAGAGGGGAGGTGAAGCTTTCTTT
CASSLRERGGEAFF
>-|TRBV5-6|TRBJ1-2|-
TGTGCCAGCAGCCCCCCCCAACAGGGCAACTATGGCTACACCTTC
CASSPPQQGNYGYTF
>TRBD1|TRBV6-5|TRBJ2-5|few
TGTGCCAGCAGTTCACAGGGGGCTCAAGAGACCCAGTACTTC
CASSSQGAQETQYF
>-|TRBV13|TRBJ1-4|-
TGTGCCAGCAGCCTGTATGGTAATGAAAAACTGTTTTTT
CASSLYGNEKLFF
>TRBD2|TRBV7-2|TRBJ2-7|-
TGTGCCAGCAGCTTAACTCTAGCGGGAGGGCCGAGCTACGAGCAGTACTTC
CASSLTLAGGPSYEQYF
>-|TRBV4-1|TRBJ2-3|-
TGCGCCAGCAGCCACACCACAGATACGCAGTATTTT
CASSHTTDTQYF
>-|TRBV25-1|TRBJ1-6|-
TGTGCCAGCAGTGAAGGGGGCAGAGCACCCCTCCACTTT
CASSEGGRAPLHF
>-|TRBV7-9|TRBJ1-2|-
TGTGCCAGCAGCTTAGGGGGCAGCCTGCCCGGCTATGGCTACACCTTC
CASSLGGSLPGYGYTF
>TRBD1|TRBV4-1|TRBJ1-5|-
TGCGCCAGCAGCCAGGGGCGACAGGGAGGGTCATATAGCAATCAGCCCCAGCATTTT
CASSQGRQGGSYSNQPQHF
>-|TRBV5-4|TRBJ1-1|few
TGTGCCAGCAGCTTTACCCAAGGGAACACTGAAGCTTTCTTT
CASSFTQGNTEAFF
>-|TRBV28|TRBJ2-7|-
TGTGCCAGCAGGCCAGGGGGAGGAAGGTACGAGCAGTACTTC
CASRPGGGRYEQYF
>-|TRBV25-1|TRBJ1-1|few
TGTGCCAGCATTTCCAACAGCAATTTTGAAGCTTTCTTT
CASISNSNFEAFF
>TRBD2|TRBV19|TRBJ2-3|-
TGTGCCAGTAGTTCCACTAGCGGGGCTCCCCCCGATACGCAGTATTTT
CASSSTSGAPPDTQYF